The clone carrying this T cell receptor (beta chain) has only a few counts. The V segment lost 2 bases and the J segment 3 bases; nucleotides outside the gene matches: 1. The CDR3 extends over 15 amino acids. The germline V gene has CDR1 MNHNY and CDR2 SVGAGI (reference sequence). Per the original data handling: Amplifying reference gene primers gave estimates of nucleated cell counts. Assay: immunoSEQ multiplex PCR; the TCRdb copy retains only in-frame clones and omits some. For V, J and clone size, that table is used; D and trimming come from the DNA. The data show approximately 150,000 clones, more than 65% seen once. This sample was included in a study of blood T cell repertoires in COVID-19. Study at large: The United States, Italy and Spain were the sources of the acute and convalescent COVID-19 samples. From T cells, B-cell-depleted T cells, or PBMCs came the material, which was cDNA or gDNA.

The sequence was obtained from a man aged 55 to 70 with acute or convalescent COVID-19. Sequenced sample: peripheral blood. The chain joins TRBV6-6 to TRBJ1-4, with 9 nucleotides matching TRBD1. In DNA form, the CDR3 reads TGTGCCAGCAGTTACCGACAGGGGGCTAATGAAAAACTGTTTTTT. Translating gives CASSYRQGANEKLFF.